This T cell receptor beta chain was documented in a study of spatial heterogeneity in lung cancer. This clonotype was observed at least ten times. Its antigen is unknown. TCRdb used MiXCR to reprocess the 5' RACE reads, holding one entry per CDR3 protein. The top ten hold 11% of the sample, which has fewer than 15,000 distinct CDR3 sequences, about 5.6% seen once. Documented time point: sample taken at primary tumor resection. The CDR3 sequence is 14 residues long. Trimming removed 3 bases at V and 4 bases at J, with 9 bases between. The study's findings and limits: Tumor mutation count correlated with how many alpha and beta TCRs expanded intratumorally.

The V gene is TRBV12-3 or TRBV12-4, the J gene TRBJ2-2; D not certain. The receptor's source is a female donor with early-stage non-small cell lung cancer. The sequenced sample was lung tumor tissue, obtained at surgery. The CDR3: CASSLGMATGELFF. CDR3 bases: TGTGCCAGCAGTTTGGGGATGGCCACCGGGGAGCTGTTTTTT.